The next 22 T cell receptor beta chains were all read from a single sample in a study of T cell clonality in common variable immunodeficiency. Findings and caveats of the study: Common variable immunodeficiency TCR beta sequences reportedly had fewer deletions and N-nucleotide insertions.

These receptors have no known antigen. Method: immunoSEQ multiplex PCR; TCRdb's copy keeps in-frame clones and lacks some. The data show 26,000 or so clones, with none appearing a single time. Source material: peripheral blood mononuclear cells. Source of these receptors: a human donor with common variable immunodeficiency.

This clone was seen at least ten times. With the read ending 3 residues before the CDR3 end, the germline J gene is used to fill in that end. The chain recombines TRBV7-6 with TRBJ2-7, with TRBD2 matching over 9 bases. CDR1 and CDR2 (germline): SGHVS, FNYEAQ. V was pared by 5 bases and J by 3 bases, with 5 bases of the junction left unmatched. The length of the CDR3 is 14 residues. The CDR3 protein is CASSRASGNYEQYF. CDR3 DNA (partial): TGTGCCAGCAGCAGAGCTAGCGGGAACTACGAG.

This clone was seen a handful of times. The CDR3 end lies 3 residues beyond the end of the read and is filled in from the germline J gene. The V call is TRBV7-2, the J call TRBJ2-5, with D possibly TRBD2 on 6 matching bases. V shed 0 bases and J shed 6 bases, with 17 bases lying between them. The V gene's germline CDR1 is SGHTA and CDR2 FQGNSA. This CDR3 spans 16 amino acids. The DNA read from the CDR3 is TGTGCCAGCAGCTTAGCGCTGGGGGGTGCAGGAAAGACC. It yields the protein CASSLALGGAGKT. The CDR3 in its entirety is CASSLALGGAGKTQYF.

This clone was recorded a few times. The read ends 3 residues early relative to the CDR3; the germline J gene fills the gap. The V and J genes are TRBV11-2 and TRBJ2-5; 8 bases map to TRBD2. CDR1 and CDR2 from the germline V gene are SGHAT and FQNNGV. This CDR3 is built from 15 residues. Germline trimming cut 5 bases from V and 5 bases from J; bases unmatched to any gene: 10. The CDR3 protein is CASSPARGALETQYF. CDR3 DNA (partial): TGTGCCAGCAGCCCTGCGCGGGGGGCTTTGGAGACC.

On this clone: The CDR3 end lies 3 residues beyond the end of the read and is filled in from the germline J gene. The chain recombines TRBV20-1 with TRBJ2-5; 8 bases map to TRBD2. There are 16 residues in the CDR3. Germline CDR1 reads DFQATT; CDR2 reads SNEGSKA (reference sequence). V dropped 3 bases and J dropped 2; count of bases not matched to a gene: 11. CDR3 loop: CSASALGLGFQETQYF. CDR3 DNA (partial): TGCAGTGCTAGTGCCCTGGGACTAGGGTTTCAAGAGACC.

Many counts were recorded for this clone. The CDR3 end falls 3 residues outside the read, so it is completed with the germline J gene. The chain joins TRBV5-1 to TRBJ2-2, with 9 bases fitting TRBD2. Per germline, CDR1 SGHRS and CDR2 YFSETQ. The V gene end was trimmed by 1 base and the J gene end by 5 bases; junction bases not matched to a gene: 0. The CDR3 is made up of 14 amino acids. The DNA read from the CDR3 is TGCGCCAGCAGCTTGACTAGCGGGACCGGGGAG. Encoded protein: CASSLTSGTGE. The complete CDR3 sequence is CASSLTSGTGELFF.

This clone was detected ten times or more. The read terminates 3 residues before the CDR3 end, so the remaining end is supplied by the germline J gene. The chain couples TRBV19 to TRBJ2-2; 9 bases agree with TRBD1. Unmatched junction bases numbered 6, after V lost 7 bases and J lost 0 bases. In germline, CDR1 is LNHDA, CDR2 SQIVND (reference sequence). The CDR3 loop spans 16 amino acids. CDR3 DNA, as far as it was read: TGTGCCAGTAAGCGAAGGGACAGGGCGAACACCGGGGAG. Protein: CASKRRDRANTGE. The CDR3 in its entirety is CASKRRDRANTGELFF.

There are a few counts of this clone. The read ends 3 residues before the CDR3 terminus; that terminus is restored from the germline J gene. The chain joins TRBV30 to TRBJ2-7; D might be TRBD1 (6 bases). Germline V lookup: CDR1 GTSNPN, CDR2 SVGIG (reference sequence). V was pared by 4 bases and J by 1 base, with 17 bases between. The CDR3 consists of 15 residues. The covered CDR3 bases are TGTGCCTGGATTCCCAGGGCAGGGGTGTCCTACGAG. Translated, it gives CAWIPRAGVSYE. The full CDR3 protein is CAWIPRAGVSYEQYF.

This clone was recorded at least ten times. The CDR3 end falls 3 residues outside the read, so it is completed with the germline J gene. The V call is TRBV19, the J call TRBJ2-7; TRBD1 matches 7 bases. Per germline, CDR1 LNHDA and CDR2 SQIVND (reference sequence). CDR3 length: 16 residues. Trimming removed 1 base from V and 0 bases from J; junction bases left unmatched: 6. CDR3 DNA, as far as it was read: TGTGCCAGTAGTATAGGGGACAGCGCCTTCTCCTACGAG. This codes for CASSIGDSAFSYE. In full, the CDR3 is CASSIGDSAFSYEQYF. Full variable domain (rest looked up from reference TRBV19 and TRBJ2-7): DGGITQSPKYLFRKEGQNVTLSCEQNLNHDAMYWYRQDPGQGLRLIYYSQIVNDFQKGDIAEGYSVSREKKESFPLTVTSAQKNPTAFYLCASSIGDSAFSYEQYFGPGTRLTVT.

At least ten counts were recorded for this clone. The CDR3 DNA, read in part, is TGTGCCAGCAGCCGGGTAGCGGGATTCACCGGGGAG. Translated: CASSRVAGFTGE. The CDR3 reads in full as CASSRVAGFTGELFF. This chain connects TRBV6-4 to TRBJ2-2, with TRBD2 matching over 8 bases. Coverage ceases 3 residues before the CDR3 finishes, and the germline J gene fills in the end. The CDR3 has 15 amino acids. With V trimmed by 6 bases and J by 4 bases, 7 bases remained unmatched. Germline V CDR1 and CDR2: MRHNA, SNTAGT.

This clone was observed many times. The sequence runs out 3 residues before the end of the CDR3; the remainder is reconstructed from the germline J gene. The chain couples TRBV5-1 to TRBJ2-3; no reliable D call. Trimming took off 3 bases at V and 2 bases at J, with 10 bases between the two ends. Germline loops: CDR1 SGHRS, CDR2 YFSETQ. The length of the CDR3 is 14 residues. CDR3 bases read: TGCGCCAGCAGCTGGAACAGATACACAGATACG. Its protein is CASSWNRYTDT. The complete CDR3 protein is CASSWNRYTDTQYF.

This clone was recorded many times. The sequence runs out 3 residues before the end of the CDR3; the remainder is reconstructed from the germline J gene. The J gene is TRBJ2-6, the V gene TRBV19; 7 nucleotides match TRBD2. CDR1 and CDR2 from the germline V gene are LNHDA and SQIVND (reference sequence). Unmatched junction bases numbered 15, after V lost 2 bases and J lost 2 bases. The CDR3 spans 20 residues. CDR3 DNA (partial): TGTGCCAGTAGTATAAGGCGAAAGACTAGCCGGAGGCCTGGGGCCAACGTC. It yields the protein CASSIRRKTSRRPGANV. In full, the CDR3 reads CASSIRRKTSRRPGANVLTF.

Details on this clone: The missing CDR3 end, 3 residues past where the read stops, is filled in from the germline J gene. V gene TRBV18 combines with J gene TRBJ1-4; 10 nucleotides agree with TRBD1. Germline V gene data show CDR1 as KGHSH and CDR2 as LQKENI. The length of the CDR3 is 17 residues. J lost 8 bases, V lost 0 bases, and 9 bases had no gene match. CDR3 sequence reads: CASSPPPDRGLLEKLFF. The covered CDR3 bases are TGTGCCAGCTCACCACCGCCGGACAGGGGGTTGTTGGAAAAA.

This clone was seen repeatedly, ten times or more. The part of the CDR3 DNA that was read is TGTGCCAGTAGTATAAGACAGGGAGGAATGAACACTGAA. This encodes CASSIRQGGMNTE. The whole CDR3 sequence reads CASSIRQGGMNTEAFF. The V and J genes are TRBV19 and TRBJ1-1, with 7 bases matching TRBD1. From the germline J gene comes the end of the CDR3, since the read stops 3 residues before it. Germline values: CDR1 LNHDA, CDR2 SQIVND (reference sequence). V trimming: 2 bases; J trimming: 0 bases; junction bases outside the gene matches: 6. This CDR3 spans 16 amino acids.

On this clone itself: The DNA ends 3 residues before the CDR3 does, and the rest of the CDR3 is filled in from the germline J gene. V gene TRBV19 combines with J gene TRBJ1-5, with D possibly being TRBD1 (5 bases). V was pared by 1 base and J by 4 bases, with 8 bases between. The CDR3 extends over 14 amino acids. CDR1 is LNHDA, CDR2 SQIVND, per germline (reference sequence). The CDR3 loop is CASSIGRVNQPQHF. The CDR3 bases that were read are TGTGCCAGTAGTATAGGCAGGGTTAATCAGCCC.

This clone appeared many times. The read stops 3 residues short of the end of the CDR3; the missing end is completed from the germline J gene. The chain couples TRBV5-1 to TRBJ1-2; 9 nucleotides line up with TRBD1. This CDR3 has 17 residues. CDR1 is SGHRS, CDR2 YFSETQ, per germline. V shed 3 bases and J 1 base; nucleotides not matched to a gene: 10. The CDR3 sequence is CASSSLGTGYGNYGYTF. Incomplete CDR3 DNA: TGCGCCAGCAGCTCCCTCGGGACAGGGTACGGTAACTATGGC. Looking up the rest from reference TRBV5-1 and TRBJ1-2 gives the full variable domain: KAGVTQTPRYLIKTRGQQVTLSCSPISGHRSVSWYQQTPGQGLQFLFEYFSETQRNKGNFPGRFSGRQFSNSRSEMNVSTLELGDSALYLCASSSLGTGYGNYGYTFGSGTRLTVV.

This clone is medium-sized (0.01 to 0.1%). The CDR3 end is not reached by the read, which stops 3 residues before it; the germline J gene fills it in. The chain employs TRBV5-6 and TRBJ2-5, with 7 bases fitting TRBD2. Per the germline V gene, CDR1 is SGHDT and CDR2 is YYEEEE. V lost 4 bases, J lost 2 bases, and 8 bases stayed unmatched. This CDR3 region has 15 residues. The CDR3 bases that were read are TGTGCCAGCAGCCCAATGGGGGGGGGTCAAGAGACC. Its protein product is CASSPMGGGQET. The entire CDR3 protein reads CASSPMGGGQETQYF.

This clone was detected only a few times. The read terminates 3 residues ahead of where the CDR3 ends, so the germline J gene completes it. The chain carries TRBV7-9 and TRBJ2-5; D ambiguous. Trimming removed 5 bases from V and 4 bases from J, with 11 bases in between. Germline V gene lookup returns CDR1 SEHNR and CDR2 FQNEAQ (reference sequence). The length of the CDR3 is 13 residues. CDR3 protein: CASSSNGRETQYF. The CDR3 DNA, read in part, is TGTGCCAGCAGCAGCAATGGGCGAGAGACC.

This clone has ten or more counts. The junction does not match germline at one end; this may be a read error. The CDR3 is cut off 3 residues early in the read; its end comes from the germline J gene. The V gene is TRBV18, the J gene TRBJ2-4; 9 bases are a match to TRBD1. The CDR3 is 17 residues long. The germline CDR1 and CDR2 sequences are KGHSH and LQKENI. CDR3 amino acids: CASSEFSTGTGINNQYF. The sequenced CDR3 bases are TGTGCCAGCTCAGAATTCTCGACGGGGACAGGGATTAACAAT.

This clone was counted at least ten times. From the germline J gene comes the end of the CDR3, since the read stops 3 residues before it. The chain uses TRBV19 and TRBJ2-3; TRBD2 is a possible D gene (5 bases). Germline-derived CDR1 and CDR2 are LNHDA and SQIVND (reference sequence). V lost 5 bases to trimming and J lost 1 base, with 10 bases between them. CDR3 length: 14 residues. This chain's CDR3 is CASSPLRGTDTQYF. The part of the CDR3 DNA that was read is TGTGCCAGTAGTCCCCTGAGGGGCACAGATACG.

Ten or more counts support this clone. The read gets to within 3 residues of the CDR3 end, and the germline J gene fills in the rest. The chain recombines TRBV30 with TRBJ2-2; D gene ambiguous. The germline gives CDR1 GTSNPN, CDR2 SVGIG (reference sequence). Trimming stripped 2 bases from V and 6 bases from J, with 10 bases between. The CDR3 spans 13 residues. The covered CDR3 bases are TGTGCCTGGAGTAAAGGGTCGCCCGGGGAG. It encodes CAWSKGSPGE. The entire CDR3 sequence reads CAWSKGSPGELFF.

This clone appeared many times. The CDR3 extends 3 residues past the end of the read, so its final part is completed from the germline J gene. The V call is TRBV7-6, the J call TRBJ2-3; 7 positions match TRBD2. CDR3 length equals 14 residues. Germline V gene data show CDR1 as SGHVS and CDR2 as FNYEAQ. The trim removed 3 bases at V and 8 bases at J, leaving 8 bases unmatched. CDR3: CASSFRAGEGTQYF. The part of the CDR3 DNA that was read is TGTGCCAGCAGCTTCCGGGCGGGAGAGGGTACG.

This clone has more than one count but fewer than ten. Read data end 3 residues before the CDR3 end; the end is taken from the germline J gene. V is TRBV10-2 and J is TRBJ2-7, with 14 bases identical to TRBD2. Per the germline V gene, CDR1 is WSHSY and CDR2 is SAAADI. The trim removed 7 bases at V and 6 bases at J, leaving 5 bases unmatched. This CDR3 is 14 amino acids long. CDR3 DNA (partial): TGCGCCAGCACTCGACTAGCGGGGGGGCCCGAG. Amino acid sequence: CASTRLAGGPE. The whole CDR3 region reads CASTRLAGGPEQYF.